One and the same sample provided the 15 T cell receptor beta chains below, sequenced in a study of molecular identifiers for immune sequencing clone quantification. TCRdb used MiXCR to reprocess the PCR reads, holding one entry per CDR3 protein. The sample has about 640,000 distinct CDR3 sequences, around 20% seen once. The sequenced sample was naive CD8+ T cells from blood, with Jurkat cell RNA spiked in. The subset is: FACS-sorted CD8+CD4-CCR7+CD45RA+ naive T cells. Source of these receptors: a human donor in good health. Some libraries in this study had Jurkat cell RNA spiked in.

At least ten counts were recorded for this clonotype. The rearrangement links TRBV12-3 or TRBV12-4 to TRBJ1-1, with D maybe TRBD1 (5 bases). With 5 bases removed from V and 6 bases from J, the gap between germline ends came to 10 bases. The CDR3 runs to 12 residues. The CDR3 bases are TGTGCCAGCAGTGTTGGGGGGGCTGAAGCTTTCTTT. Translating it yields CASSVGGAEAFF.

Comment on this clonotype: A read error may explain this, as a much larger clone is one base away. This sequence joins TRBV12-3 or TRBV12-4 and TRBJ1-1, with TRBD1 matching over 11 bases. The CDR3 loop spans 13 amino acids. CDR3 in amino acids: CACSGTGGTGAFF. CDR3 bases: TGTGCCTGCTCCGGGACAGGGGGGACTGGAGCTTTCTTT.

This clonotype was seen only a few times. Compared with germline, one end of the junction differs, possibly owing to a read error. The chain joins TRBV12-3 or TRBV12-4 to TRBJ1-4, with 8 nucleotides matching TRBD1. CDR3 length equals 16 residues. The CDR3 spells CASGTDRDVTNEELFF. In nucleotides, the CDR3 is TGTGCCAGCGGAACGGACAGGGATGTGACTAATGAAGAACTGTTTTTT.

Note on this clonotype: This may arise from a read error, as a much more abundant clone is one base away. The rearrangement links TRBV4-3 to TRBJ2-7, with D perhaps matching TRBD2 (6 bases). Per germline, CDR1 LGHNA and CDR2 YSLEER. The length of the CDR3 is 15 residues. Written as DNA, the CDR3 is TGCGCCAGCGGCCAAGAAAGCGCGGGACCCTACGAGCAGTACTTC. Its protein is CASGQESAGPYEQYF.

This clonotype was found a few times. The CDR3 DNA follows: TGCAGTGCTAGAGAAGAGTCAGGGATCGGGACTGAAGCTTTCTTT. This translates into CSAREESGIGTEAFF. The chain combines TRBV20-1 with TRBJ1-1, with D maybe TRBD1 (5 bases). The CDR3 runs 15 residues. The germline CDR1 and CDR2 sequences are DFQATT and SNEGSKA (reference sequence). Trimming pared 0 bases from V and 5 bases from J, leaving 16 bases between.

About this clonotype itself: One end of the junction fails to match germline, which may point to a read error. V usage is TRBV5-3 and J usage is TRBJ2-7; D possibly corresponds to TRBD2 (6 bases). TRBV5-3 is sorted into the ORF group, with uncertain function. This CDR3 has 15 amino acids. CDR3 sequence: CASSSRDFSTHEQYF. CDR3 nucleotide sequence: TGTGCCAGCAGCTCCCGGGACTTCTCGACTCACGAGCAGTACTTC.

This clonotype was detected ten times or more. This chain links TRBV10-2 with TRBJ2-7; D remains unclear. V was pared by 3 bases and J by 2 bases, with 11 bases between. Germline V gene data show CDR1 as WSHSY and CDR2 as SAAADI. This CDR3 region has 14 residues. CDR3 residues: CASSETAGPYEQYF. CDR3 DNA: TGCGCCAGCAGTGAAACGGCCGGCCCCTACGAGCAGTACTTC.

The V gene is TRBV19, the J gene TRBJ2-2; TRBD2 aligns across 7 bases. CDR1 LNHDA and CDR2 SQIVND come from the germline V gene (reference sequence). The CDR3 consists of 15 residues. The V segment lost 1 base and the J segment 4 bases; nucleotides outside the gene matches: 3. The CDR3 DNA is TGTGCCAGTAGTATAGCGGGGAGGGGCACCGGGGAGCTGTTTTTT. It encodes CASSIAGRGTGELFF.

V usage is TRBV21-1 and J usage is TRBJ2-5; the D call in the table, TRBD1, was not verified against the DNA. TRBV21-1 is termed a pseudogene. The CDR3 runs 19 residues. CDR3 residues: CASRPEVGQYMARGETQYF. The CDR3 bases are TGTGCCAGCAGACCTGAGGTAGGACAGTATATGGCGAGAGGAGAGACCCAGTACTTC.

The CDR3 DNA is TGTGCCAGCTCACCACCGGGACAGGGGGCTCAAAAACTGTTTTTT. Amino acid sequence: CASSPPGQGAQKLFF. V gene TRBV18 combines with J gene TRBJ1-4; 12 bases line up with TRBD1. CDR1 is KGHSH, CDR2 LQKENI, per germline. The V and J ends lost 0 bases and 9 bases, in that order; junction bases with no gene match: 2. The length of the CDR3 is 15 residues. The variable domain in full, completed from reference TRBV18 and TRBJ1-4, reads NAGVMQNPRHLVRRRGQEARLRCSPMKGHSHVYWYRQLPEEGLKFMVYLQKENIIDESGMPKERFSAEFPKEGPSILRIQQVVRGDSAAYFCASSPPGQGAQKLFFGSGTQLSVL.

This clonotype was seen repeatedly, ten times or more. V usage is TRBV6-5 and J usage is TRBJ2-1; the D is unclear. The CDR3 is 12 residues long. In germline, CDR1 is MNHEY, CDR2 SVGAGI. The V gene lost 2 bases and the J gene lost 15 bases, with 14 bases spanning the gap. For the CDR3, the DNA is TGTGCCAGCAGTTACGTTGGTGGGCAGGTGTTCTTC. Translated, it gives CASSYVGGQVFF.

This clonotype was counted at least ten times. The genes are TRBV6-2 or TRBV6-3 and TRBJ2-7; 7 bases are a match to TRBD2. Germline CDR1 MNHEY, CDR2 SVGEGT. Trimming at V came to 10 bases and at J to 0 bases, leaving 9 bases not matched to a gene. The CDR3 runs to 14 residues. This CDR3 reads CATEERDYSYEQYF. The CDR3, as DNA: TGTGCCACCGAAGAGAGGGACTACTCCTACGAGCAGTACTTC.

The CDR3 DNA is TGTGCCAGCAGTTCAAGGGTGACTAGCGGCGCGAACACCGGGGAGCTGTTTTTT. Amino acid sequence: CASSSRVTSGANTGELFF. V is TRBV6-5 and J is TRBJ2-2; 9 nucleotides line up with TRBD2. V shed 4 bases and J 0 bases; nucleotides not matched to a gene: 9. The length of the CDR3 is 18 residues. Germline-derived CDR1 and CDR2 are MNHEY and SVGAGI.

Only a few counts were recorded for this clonotype. The J gene is TRBJ1-4, the V gene TRBV30, with D tentatively TRBD1 (5 bases). The ends were cut back, 0 bases at V and 8 bases at J, with 13 bases in the middle. The CDR3 sequence is 14 residues long. Per germline, CDR1 GTSNPN and CDR2 SVGIG (reference sequence). CDR3 coding DNA: TGTGCCTGGAGTGTACCCAGGGTTCGGGAAAAACTGTTTTTT. It is translated as CAWSVPRVREKLFF.

Comment on this clonotype: A much larger clone lies one base from this, so it may be a read error. Lacking the conserved final phenylalanine or tryptophan, this CDR3 likely reflects a read error. The chain uses TRBV30 and TRBJ2-7; D is possibly TRBD2 (5 bases). Germline CDR1 GTSNPN, CDR2 SVGIG (reference sequence). CDR3 length equals 13 residues. V shed 0 bases and J shed 6 bases, with 12 bases lying between them. CDR3: CAWSVGEPAEQYS. CDR3 DNA sequence: TGTGCCTGGAGTGTCGGGGAACCGGCCGAGCAGTACTCC.